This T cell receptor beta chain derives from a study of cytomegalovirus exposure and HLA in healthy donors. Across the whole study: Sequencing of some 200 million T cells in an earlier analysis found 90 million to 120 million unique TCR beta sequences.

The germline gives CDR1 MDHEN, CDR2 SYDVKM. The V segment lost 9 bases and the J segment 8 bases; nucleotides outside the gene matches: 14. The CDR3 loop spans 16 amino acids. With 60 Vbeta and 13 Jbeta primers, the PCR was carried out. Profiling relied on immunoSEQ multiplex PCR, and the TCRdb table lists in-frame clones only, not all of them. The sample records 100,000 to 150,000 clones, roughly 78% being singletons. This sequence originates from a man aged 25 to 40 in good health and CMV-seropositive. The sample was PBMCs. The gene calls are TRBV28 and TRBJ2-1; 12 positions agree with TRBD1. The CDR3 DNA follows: TGTGCCAGTACCGAATCCGGGACAGGGGGCCTCGATGAGCAGTTCTTC. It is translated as CASTESGTGGLDEQFF. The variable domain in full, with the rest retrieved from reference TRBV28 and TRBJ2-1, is DVKVTQSSRYLVKRTGEKVFLECVQDMDHENMFWYRQDPGLGLRLIYFSYDVKMKEKGDIPEGYSVSREKKERFSLILESASTNQTSMYLCASTESGTGGLDEQFFGPGTRLTVL.